These T cell receptor beta chains were read from a single sample in a study of PD-L1 blockade in urothelial cancer. Clones were sequenced by immunoSEQ multiplex PCR, and TCRdb holds only the in-frame ones, with some missing. Here the sample spans under 30,000 clones, approximately 90% being singletons. Sequences were derived from PBMCs, sampled around atezolizumab (anti-PD-L1) treatment. Receptors originate from a man aged 45-60 years with urothelial cancer. CDR3s include the opening cysteine and the closing phenylalanine or tryptophan. The order of the fields is D gene, clone size, J gene, V gene, CDR3 protein, CDR3 DNA. The D gene is left open where the match is weak. Part of the rows lack a size; the others show once, few, many or a class for expanded clones.

D: TRBD1
size: NA
J: TRBJ2-5
V: TRBV10-3
CDR3: CAIRGTGEETQYF
DNA: TGTGCCATCAGGGGGACAGGGGAAGAGACCCAGTACTTC

D: NA
size: NA
J: TRBJ2-2
V: TRBV7-9
CDR3: CASSLWLRGRANTGELFF
DNA: TGTGCCAGCAGCCTATGGCTTAGAGGGCGGGCGAACACCGGGGAGCTGTTTTTT

D: TRBD1
size: once
J: TRBJ2-7
V: TRBV25-1
CDR3: CATTGTASPYYEQYF
DNA: TGTGCCACAACCGGGACAGCTTCCCCATACTACGAGCAGTACTTC

D: TRBD1
size: NA
J: TRBJ2-7
V: TRBV19
CDR3: CASSLSGQDYEQYF
DNA: TGTGCCAGTAGCCTATCTGGACAGGATTACGAGCAGTACTTC

D: TRBD1
size: NA
J: TRBJ1-4
V: TRBV30
CDR3: CAWSVRGQAEKLFF
DNA: TGTGCCTGGAGTGTCAGGGGGCAGGCTGAAAAACTGTTTTTT

D: NA
size: NA
J: TRBJ2-3
V: TRBV27
CDR3: CASSFSSSTDTQYF
DNA: TGTGCCAGCAGTTTTAGCAGTAGCACAGATACGCAGTATTTT

D: TRBD2
size: NA
J: TRBJ2-1
V: TRBV10-1
CDR3: CASSKSGGVPYNEQFF
DNA: TGCGCCAGCAGCAAGAGCGGGGGGGTCCCCTACAATGAGCAGTTCTTC

D: NA
size: NA
J: TRBJ2-7
V: TRBV5-8
CDR3: CASSRPGVGYEQYF
DNA: TGTGCCAGCAGCCGCCCGGGGGTAGGGTACGAGCAGTACTTC

D: TRBD2
size: NA
J: TRBJ2-5
V: TRBV10-1
CDR3: CARRHQGPGGPRETQYF
DNA: TGCGCCAGAAGGCATCAGGGCCCGGGAGGGCCGCGAGAGACCCAGTACTTC

D: TRBD2
size: NA
J: TRBJ2-1
V: TRBV6-4
CDR3: CASKIDRTSGSYNEQFF
DNA: TGTGCCAGTAAGATTGACCGGACTAGCGGCTCCTACAATGAGCAGTTCTTC

D: TRBD2
size: few
J: TRBJ2-4
V: TRBV18
CDR3: CASSPAAGGLGKNIQYF
DNA: TGTGCCAGCTCACCAGCGGCGGGGGGGCTTGGCAAAAACATTCAGTACTTC

D: TRBD2
size: NA
J: TRBJ2-3
V: TRBV5-1
CDR3: CASSLTGGRLVGTDTQYF
DNA: TGCGCCAGCAGCCTGACTGGCGGGAGATTGGTCGGCACAGATACGCAGTATTTT

D: TRBD2
size: NA
J: TRBJ2-7
V: TRBV19
CDR3: CATGGGLVAEQYF
DNA: TGTGCCACCGGGGGGGGACTAGTGGCCGAGCAGTACTTC

D: TRBD1
size: few
J: TRBJ1-6
V: TRBV10-3
CDR3: CAISPGQGGSPLHF
DNA: TGTGCCATCAGTCCGGGACAGGGGGGTTCACCCCTCCACTTT

D: NA
size: NA
J: TRBJ2-7
V: TRBV7-9
CDR3: CASSLSTGASNEQYF
DNA: TGTGCCAGCAGCTTAAGTACAGGAGCCTCGAACGAGCAGTACTTC

D: TRBD1
size: few
J: TRBJ1-1
V: TRBV28
CDR3: CATRGQPEAFF
DNA: TGTGCCACCAGGGGACAGCCTGAAGCTTTCTTT

D: TRBD1
size: NA
J: TRBJ1-3
V: TRBV19
CDR3: CASLRGGTGNTIYF
DNA: TGTGCCAGTTTAAGAGGGGGCACCGGAAACACCATATATTTT

D: NA
size: NA
J: TRBJ2-7
V: TRBV18
CDR3: CASSPLRGGEQYF
DNA: TGTGCCAGCTCACCTCTCCGGGGTGGTGAGCAGTACTTC

D: NA
size: NA
J: TRBJ1-2
V: TRBV30
CDR3: CTWSVRERSYTF
DNA: TGTACCTGGAGTGTACGTGAGAGGAGCTACACCTTC

D: TRBD2
size: NA
J: TRBJ2-5
V: TRBV4-1
CDR3: CASSRGELRGGRGETQYF
DNA: TGCGCCAGCAGCCGGGGGGAGCTGCGGGGGGGCCGGGGGGAGACCCAGTACTTC

D: NA
size: NA
J: TRBJ2-2
V: TRBV7-8
CDR3: CASSPAVGGIAGELFF
DNA: TGTGCCAGCAGCCCCGCAGTCGGCGGGATAGCCGGGGAGCTGTTTTTT

D: TRBD2
size: NA
J: TRBJ2-1
V: TRBV9
CDR3: CASSVAGLAGATEQFF
DNA: TGTGCCAGCAGCGTAGCGGGACTAGCGGGAGCGACTGAGCAGTTCTTC

D: NA
size: NA
J: TRBJ1-2
V: TRBV6-6
CDR3: CASIRGQWYGYTF
DNA: TGTGCCAGCATCAGAGGGCAGTGGTATGGCTACACCTTC

D: NA
size: NA
J: TRBJ2-7
V: TRBV19
CDR3: CASSINSGPYEQYF
DNA: TGTGCCAGTAGTATAAATAGCGGACCCTACGAGCAGTACTTC

D: NA
size: NA
J: TRBJ2-7
V: TRBV7-9
CDR3: CASSLQGPDEQYF
DNA: TGTGCCAGCAGCTTACAGGGGCCGGACGAGCAGTACTTC

D: TRBD1
size: NA
J: TRBJ1-3
V: TRBV19
CDR3: CASSTDRELFGTIYF
DNA: TGTGCCAGTAGTACGGACAGGGAGCTCTTTGGCACCATATATTTT

D: NA
size: NA
J: TRBJ1-6
V: TRBV27
CDR3: CASSLYLGISPLHF
DNA: TGTGCCAGCAGTTTATACCTCGGTATTTCACCCCTCCACTTT

D: NA
size: NA
J: TRBJ1-4
V: TRBV6-5
CDR3: CASSQQGMGEKLFF
DNA: TGTGCCAGCAGCCAACAGGGTATGGGTGAAAAACTGTTTTTT

D: NA
size: NA
J: TRBJ1-1
V: TRBV11-3
CDR3: CASRGLNTEAFF
DNA: TGTGCCAGCAGGGGGCTGAACACTGAAGCTTTCTTT

D: TRBD1
size: NA
J: TRBJ1-4
V: TRBV5-1
CDR3: CASSSPSAGGAGNEKLFF
DNA: TGCGCCAGCAGCTCCCCCTCGGCAGGGGGCGCGGGTAATGAAAAACTGTTTTTT

D: NA
size: NA
J: TRBJ2-7
V: TRBV25-1
CDR3: CASTRGYEQYF
DNA: TGTGCCAGCACCCGGGGCTACGAGCAGTACTTC

D: NA
size: NA
J: TRBJ1-2
V: TRBV11-2
CDR3: CASSSLWRGGYGYTF
DNA: TGTGCCAGCAGCTCCCTTTGGCGGGGTGGGTATGGCTACACCTTC